The 25 T cell receptor beta chains listed next were all sequenced from one sample in a study of T cell responses to AZD1222 COVID-19 vaccine. TCRdb keeps only in-frame clones here, not all; method: immunoSEQ multiplex PCR. The sample has approximately 110,000 clones, roughly 90% seen once; the top ten hold around 4%. The sample in question was peripheral blood, obtained on day 0 of AZD1222 vaccination. All receptors come from an adult in good health.

J is TRBJ2-7 and V is TRBV20-1, with a possible D match to TRBD1 (6 bases). This CDR3 contains 16 residues. Trimming shortened V by 3 bases and J by 3 bases, and 21 bases separated the two germline ends. From germline, CDR1 is DFQATT and CDR2 SNEGSKA (reference sequence). This CDR3 reads CSASPQGSGRNYEQYF. In nucleotides, the CDR3 is TGCAGTGCTAGTCCTCAGGGGAGCGGAAGAAACTACGAGCAGTACTTC.

CDR3 protein: CAWRLPGTNQPQHF. CDR3 sequence (DNA): TGTGCCTGGAGGCTCCCAGGGACCAATCAGCCCCAGCATTTT. The chain joins TRBV30 to TRBJ1-5; D may be TRBD1 (5 bases). Germline V gene lookup returns CDR1 GTSNPN and CDR2 SVGIG (reference sequence). The V end lost 3 bases, the J end lost 3 bases, and 12 bases lay between the germline ends. The CDR3 covers 14 residues.

J is TRBJ2-5 and V is TRBV7-9, with TRBD1 matching 9 bases. Germline CDR1 is SEHNR and CDR2 is FQNEAQ (reference sequence). After removal of 0 bases from V and 5 bases from J, the junction contained 4 bases not matched to a gene. The length of the CDR3 is 15 residues. CDR3 coding DNA: TGTGCCAGCAGCTTAGCGGGACAGGGAGGGGAGACCCAGTACTTC. The encoded protein is CASSLAGQGGETQYF. Full variable domain (remainder filled in from reference TRBV7-9 and TRBJ2-5): DTGVSQNPRHKITKRGQNVTFRCDPISEHNRLYWYRQTLGQGPEFLTYFQNEAQLEKSRLLSDRFSAERPKGSFSTLEIQRTEQGDSAMYLCASSLAGQGGETQYFGPGTRLLVL.

Details on this clone: The junction differs from germline at one of its ends, possibly a read error. The V and J genes are TRBV7-7 and TRBJ1-6; D is uncertain. The V gene's germline CDR1 is SSHAT and CDR2 FNYEAQ (reference sequence). This CDR3 contains 13 residues. The CDR3 loop is CASSLDGNSPLHF. The CDR3 bases are TGTGCTAGCAGCCTGGACGGGAATTCACCCCTCCACTTT.

The chain recombines TRBV10-3 with TRBJ2-7; 11 bases are a match to TRBD1. V dropped 8 bases and J dropped 3; count of bases not matched to a gene: 0. CDR1 and CDR2 (germline): ENHRY, SYGVKD. The CDR3 spans 12 residues. The CDR3 here is CAIGTGGYEQYF. CDR3 nucleotides: TGTGCCATCGGGACAGGGGGCTACGAGCAGTACTTC.

The CDR3 sequence: CASSFDRTTGELFF. The CDR3 region has the DNA TGTGCCAGCAGTTTTGACAGGACCACCGGGGAGCTGTTTTTT. J is TRBJ2-2 and V is TRBV2; a weak D match, TRBD1 (6 bases). Germline V gives CDR1 SNHLY, CDR2 FYNNEI. CDR3 length: 14 residues. V was pared by 5 bases and J by 4 bases, with 11 bases between.

The rearrangement joins TRBV6-5 to TRBJ1-1, with 8 bases fitting TRBD1. The CDR3 is 14 residues long. V dropped 5 bases and J dropped 1; count of bases not matched to a gene: 3. The V gene's germline CDR1 is MNHEY and CDR2 SVGAGI. The CDR3 here is CASSHDRGNTEAFF. The CDR3 DNA follows: TGTGCCAGCAGTCATGACAGGGGGAACACTGAAGCTTTCTTT.

In its sample, this clone was seen a few times. The rearrangement joins TRBV2 to TRBJ1-6, with TRBD1 matching over 9 bases. Germline CDR1 SNHLY, CDR2 FYNNEI. This CDR3 is built from 17 residues. V lost 6 bases, J lost 7 bases, and 13 bases stayed unmatched. The CDR3 region has the DNA TGTGCCAGCAGGACAGGGGGAGGAGGACCTGGAAATTCACCCCTCCACTTT. Amino acids: CASRTGGGGPGNSPLHF.

V gene TRBV19 combines with J gene TRBJ2-3; a possible D gene is TRBD2 (5 bases). Trimming stripped 8 bases from V and 5 bases from J, with 11 bases between. This CDR3 has 12 amino acids. In germline, CDR1 is LNHDA, CDR2 SQIVND (reference sequence). CDR3 sequence (DNA): TGTGCCAGTGTAGACTATGGAGATACGCAGTATTTT. Protein product: CASVDYGDTQYF. Variable domain in full (rest from reference TRBV19 and TRBJ2-3): DGGITQSPKYLFRKEGQNVTLSCEQNLNHDAMYWYRQDPGQGLRLIYYSQIVNDFQKGDIAEGYSVSREKKESFPLTVTSAQKNPTAFYLCASVDYGDTQYFGPGTRLTVL.

The rearrangement links TRBV18 to TRBJ1-2; D not resolved. The CDR3 has 15 residues. Trimming cost V 3 bases and J 5 bases, with 16 bases left between them. Germline V gives CDR1 KGHSH, CDR2 LQKENI. CDR3 protein: CASSPKQTTGYGYTF. The CDR3 DNA sequence: TGTGCCAGCTCACCTAAACAGACGACCGGTTATGGCTACACCTTC.

The chain employs TRBV11-2 and TRBJ1-5; D uncertain. The germline CDR1 and CDR2 sequences are SGHAT and FQNNGV. Trimming took off 5 bases at V and 1 base at J, with 12 bases between the two ends. The CDR3 is 15 residues long. CDR3 residues: CASSPRAGSNQPQHF. DNA for the CDR3: TGTGCCAGCAGCCCAAGGGCCGGGAGCAATCAGCCCCAGCATTTT.

The CDR3 here is CASAPRGETADTQYF. The CDR3, as DNA: TGTGCCAGCGCCCCGAGGGGGGAAACCGCAGATACGCAGTATTTT. The rearrangement joins TRBV6-5 to TRBJ2-3, with D tentatively TRBD1 or TRBD2 (6 bases each). Germline V gives CDR1 MNHEY, CDR2 SVGAGI. V was pared by 8 bases and J by 4 bases, with 19 bases between. This CDR3 has 15 residues.

The chain recombines TRBV20-1 with TRBJ1-1; D unclear. Germline-derived CDR1 and CDR2 are DFQATT and SNEGSKA (reference sequence). This CDR3 contains 11 residues. Between the trimmed V and J ends, which lost 4 bases and 1 base, there was a span of 4 bases. The CDR3 region has the DNA TGCAGTGCTATAGGGAACACTGAAGCTTTCTTT. Amino acids: CSAIGNTEAFF.

V usage is TRBV5-4 and J usage is TRBJ2-1; D remains unclear. V shed 0 bases and J shed 0 bases, with 7 bases lying between them. Germline lookup yields CDR1 SGHNT and CDR2 YYREEE (reference sequence). This CDR3 is 15 amino acids long. The CDR3 DNA reads as TGTGCCAGCAGCTTGGGAGATACCTCCTACAATGAGCAGTTCTTC. Its protein product is CASSLGDTSYNEQFF.

V is TRBV7-2 and J is TRBJ2-3, with 9 bases aligning to TRBD1. The trim removed 6 bases at V and 4 bases at J, leaving 8 bases unmatched. CDR3 length equals 15 residues. Germline CDR1 reads SGHTA; CDR2 reads FQGNSA. Written as DNA, the CDR3 is TGTGCCAGCAGGGGACCGGGACAGGGATCAGATACGCAGTATTTT. This codes for CASRGPGQGSDTQYF.

This clone was seen only once. This chain connects TRBV12-5 to TRBJ2-7; a weak D match, TRBD2 (5 bases). Trimming left V 6 bases short and J 4 bases short, with 19 bases between. The CDR3 length is 15 residues. CDR1 and CDR2 (germline): LGHNT, FRNRAP. As DNA, the CDR3 is TGTGCTAGTGGGGAACCTAGGAGGTATGGTTACGAGCAGTACTTC. Its translation: CASGEPRRYGYEQYF.

The V gene is TRBV3-1 (or the pseudogene TRBV3-2), the J gene TRBJ1-5; tentatively, D is TRBD1 (5 bases). Deletions cut 6 bases from V and 6 bases from J, with 12 bases between. Germline V gene lookup returns CDR1 LGHDT and CDR2 YNNKEL (reference sequence). The CDR3 runs to 13 residues. The CDR3: CASSDGGGQPQHF. The DNA for the CDR3 is TGTGCCAGCAGTGACGGGGGAGGTCAGCCCCAGCATTTT.

The chain recombines TRBV19 with TRBJ1-5, with D perhaps TRBD1 (5 bases). Looked up from germline, CDR1 is LNHDA and CDR2 is SQIVND (reference sequence). V was cut by 7 bases and J by 4 bases, with 11 bases left in between. The CDR3 length is 13 residues. CDR3 sequence: CASTRGSNQPQHF. The CDR3 nucleotides are TGTGCCAGTACAAGGGGAAGTAATCAGCCCCAGCATTTT.

The gene calls are TRBV6-5 and TRBJ2-4; no clear D gene. Trimming stripped 6 bases from V and 9 bases from J, with 21 bases between. This CDR3 spans 15 amino acids. Germline CDR1 MNHEY, CDR2 SVGAGI. The CDR3 is CASRPTPVGFGIQYF. CDR3 nucleotide sequence: TGTGCCAGCAGGCCGACCCCGGTGGGGTTTGGCATTCAGTACTTC.

This chain's CDR3 is CSVSDRAPNYEQYF. The CDR3 region has the DNA TGCAGCGTTTCCGACAGGGCCCCAAATTACGAGCAGTACTTC. The chain carries TRBV29-1 and TRBJ2-7; 7 nucleotides agree with TRBD1. With V trimmed by 5 bases and J by 4 bases, 11 bases remained unmatched. The CDR3 has 14 residues. CDR1 SQVTM and CDR2 ANQGSEA come from the germline V gene.

The chain has TRBV10-3 and TRBJ2-5, with D perhaps TRBD2 (5 bases). V was clipped by 8 bases and J by 2 bases, with 12 bases between them. CDR1 is ENHRY and CDR2 is SYGVKD in the germline V gene. The CDR3 is made up of 13 amino acids. Here the CDR3 DNA reads TGTGCCATCCAGAGGACTGTACAAGAGACCCAGTACTTC. Translating gives CAIQRTVQETQYF.

The chain couples TRBV7-8 to TRBJ2-1; 9 bases agree with TRBD1. J was trimmed by 12 bases and V by 5 bases; bases with no gene match: 2. The CDR3 spans 11 residues. Germline V lookup: CDR1 SGHVS, CDR2 FQNEAQ. The DNA of the CDR3 is TGTGCCAGCAGCCTGGGACAGGGGCAGTTCTTC. Residues: CASSLGQGQFF.

The V gene is TRBV3-1 (or the pseudogene TRBV3-2), the J gene TRBJ2-2; TRBD1 aligns across 8 bases. Unmatched junction bases numbered 5, after V lost 1 base and J lost 1 base. Germline CDR1 LGHDT, CDR2 YNNKEL (reference sequence). This CDR3 is built from 17 residues. The CDR3 sequence: CASSQGFGTGNTGELFF. CDR3 DNA sequence: TGTGCCAGCAGCCAAGGGTTTGGGACAGGGAACACCGGGGAGCTGTTTTTT.

The V and J genes are TRBV6-5 and TRBJ1-1, with D possibly TRBD1 on 5 matching bases. Germline V gene sequence: CDR1 MNHEY, CDR2 SVGAGI. Trimming shortened V by 1 base and J by 7 bases, and 10 bases separated the two germline ends. The CDR3 is 13 amino acids. DNA for the CDR3: TGTGCCAGCAGTTACTACCGTGACAGTGAAGCTTTCTTT. Translated: CASSYYRDSEAFF.

CDR3 in DNA: TGTGCCACCGAAGGGAGGTATACCGGGGAGCTGTTTTTT. Its protein product is CATEGRYTGELFF. This chain links TRBV24-1 with TRBJ2-2, with D possibly TRBD2 on 6 matching bases. This CDR3 has 13 residues. Trimming took 9 bases from V and 5 from J, leaving 12 bases between them. CDR1 and CDR2 (germline): KGHDR, SFDVKD.